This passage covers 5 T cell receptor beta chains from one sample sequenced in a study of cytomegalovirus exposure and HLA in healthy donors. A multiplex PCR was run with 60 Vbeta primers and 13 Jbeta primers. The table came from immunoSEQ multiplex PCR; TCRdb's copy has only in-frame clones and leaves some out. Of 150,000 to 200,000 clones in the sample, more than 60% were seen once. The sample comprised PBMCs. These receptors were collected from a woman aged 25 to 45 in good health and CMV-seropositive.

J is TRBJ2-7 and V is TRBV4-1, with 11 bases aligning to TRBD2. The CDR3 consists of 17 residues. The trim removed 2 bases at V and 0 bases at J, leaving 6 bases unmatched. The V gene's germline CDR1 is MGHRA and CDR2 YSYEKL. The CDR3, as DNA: TGCGCCAGCAGCCAAAATCCTAGCGGGAGGAGCTCCTACGAGCAGTACTTC. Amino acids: CASSQNPSGRSSYEQYF.

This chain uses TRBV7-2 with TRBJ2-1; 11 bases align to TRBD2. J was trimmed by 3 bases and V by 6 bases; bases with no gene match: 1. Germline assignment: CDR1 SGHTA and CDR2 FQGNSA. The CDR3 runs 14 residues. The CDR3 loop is CASRTSGVYNEQFF. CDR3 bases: TGTGCCAGCAGGACTAGCGGGGTCTACAATGAGCAGTTCTTC.

The CDR3 DNA reads TGCGCCAGCAGCTTGCGCGGGGCGGGGAATGAGCAGTTCTTC. It specifies CASSLRGAGNEQFF. The V and J genes are TRBV5-1 and TRBJ2-1; D might be TRBD2 (6 bases). V lost 1 base and J 7 bases, leaving 12 bases between the germline ends. The CDR3 is 14 amino acids. The V gene's germline CDR1 is SGHRS and CDR2 YFSETQ.

The CDR3 DNA follows: TGTGCCAGCAGCCCAGTGGGGGCTGGAAGTGATGCCCAGTACTTC. Amino acid sequence: CASSPVGAGSDAQYF. This chain links TRBV4-2 with TRBJ2-5; possible D gene TRBD1, 6 bases. Germline values: CDR1 LGHNA, CDR2 YNFKEQ. The V end was cut by 4 bases, the J end by 9 bases, with 21 bases between. This CDR3 contains 15 residues.

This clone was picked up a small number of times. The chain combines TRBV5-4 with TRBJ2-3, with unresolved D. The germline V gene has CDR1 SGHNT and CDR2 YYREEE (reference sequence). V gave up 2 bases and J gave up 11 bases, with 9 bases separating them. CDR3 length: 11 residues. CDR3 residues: CASSFGQVQYF. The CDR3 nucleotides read TGTGCCAGCAGCTTTGGCCAGGTGCAGTATTTT.